This T cell receptor (beta chain) was recorded in a study of graft-versus-host responses after intestinal transplantation. V lost 2 bases and J lost 4, with 21 bases in between. The CDR3 length is 16 residues. Germline lookup yields CDR1 GTSNPN and CDR2 SVGIG (reference sequence). The data were produced by immunoSEQ multiplex PCR, yet TCRdb's version contains in-frame clones alone and is incomplete. The sample shows about 92,000 clones, around 86% of them seen only once. The sample holds one count of this clone. The antigen is unknown. The TCR sequence derives from a human donor who received an intestinal transplant. The chain uses TRBV30 and TRBJ2-7; D possibly corresponds to TRBD2 (6 bases). This material consisted of unstimulated CD8+ T cells sorted from spleen or lymph node cells, taken before intestinal transplant. CDR3 protein: CAWSPRGGTIRYEQYF. The CDR3 DNA is TGTGCCTGGAGTCCCCGGGGCGGGACGATTAGATACGAGCAGTACTTC.